These 2 T cell receptor beta chains originate from one sample sequenced in a study of tumor-infiltrating lymphocytes in primary liver carcinoma (dated by TCRdb to about 2017). Blood RNA was extracted from unsorted whole blood with TRIzol reagent; germline DNA came from the DNeasy Blood & Tissue kit. TCRdb lists the instrument as Illumina HiSeq 2500. Using a constant-region primer and ProtoScript II reverse transcriptase, TCRbeta-specific cDNA was reverse-transcribed from roughly 500 ng total RNA. The TCRbeta libraries were prepared through three rounds of nested multiplex PCR following a slightly modified ARM-PCR procedure. Multiplex TRBV1-TRBV30 forward primers and a Cbeta reverse primer were used in the first two PCR rounds, each of which was run for around 10 cycles. TCRdb handled the public reads itself, with Q25 trimming in fastp and clone calling in MiXCR, and kept productive beta chains. Rows with one shared CDR3 protein collapse into an entry with the most common genes and DNA. In all, the sample holds 330,000 or so distinct CDR3 sequences, and roughly two thirds of those were seen once. The ten largest clonotypes hold 5.5% to 8% of the sample.

The sample taken for sequencing was peripheral blood. The receptors here all came from a middle-aged man with primary liver carcinoma and hepatitis B virus infection.

A word on this clonotype: A much larger clone differs from this one at a single base, so this may be a read error. The chain employs TRBV6-5 and TRBJ2-3; D gene uncertain. CDR1 and CDR2 (germline): MNHEY, SVGAGI. CDR3 length equals 12 residues. V was clipped by 5 bases and J by 2 bases, with 5 bases between them. CDR3 in amino acids: CASSTDTDTQYF. The CDR3 DNA reads TGTGCCAGCAGTACGGACACAGATACGCAGTATTTT.

A single count supports this clonotype. At one boundary the junction diverges from the germline segment, which might be a read error. The gene calls are TRBV10-3 and TRBJ2-3; 13 nucleotides agree with TRBD2. Per the germline V gene, CDR1 is ENHRY and CDR2 is SYGVKD. The CDR3 is made up of 17 amino acids. CDR3 in DNA: TGTCCCATCAGTGAGACCAGGACTAGCGGGAGCACAGATACACAGTATTTT. Amino acid sequence: CPISETRTSGSTDTQYF.